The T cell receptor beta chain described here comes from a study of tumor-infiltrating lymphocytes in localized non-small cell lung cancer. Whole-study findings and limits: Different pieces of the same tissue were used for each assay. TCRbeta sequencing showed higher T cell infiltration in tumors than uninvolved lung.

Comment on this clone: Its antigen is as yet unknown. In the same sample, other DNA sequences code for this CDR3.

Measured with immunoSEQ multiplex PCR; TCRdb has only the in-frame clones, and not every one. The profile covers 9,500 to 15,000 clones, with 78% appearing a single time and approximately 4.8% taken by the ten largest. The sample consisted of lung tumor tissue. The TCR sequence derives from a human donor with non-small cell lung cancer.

The CDR3 here is CASSPLRGSNQPQHF. The CDR3 coding sequence is TGTGCCAGCAGCCCGCTCAGGGGGTCGAATCAGCCCCAGCATTTT. The chain uses TRBV7-2 and TRBJ1-5; TRBD1 aligns across 7 bases. V trimming: 5 bases; J trimming: 4 bases; junction bases outside the gene matches: 8. Germline V gene sequence: CDR1 SGHTA, CDR2 FQGNSA. The CDR3 is 15 residues long.